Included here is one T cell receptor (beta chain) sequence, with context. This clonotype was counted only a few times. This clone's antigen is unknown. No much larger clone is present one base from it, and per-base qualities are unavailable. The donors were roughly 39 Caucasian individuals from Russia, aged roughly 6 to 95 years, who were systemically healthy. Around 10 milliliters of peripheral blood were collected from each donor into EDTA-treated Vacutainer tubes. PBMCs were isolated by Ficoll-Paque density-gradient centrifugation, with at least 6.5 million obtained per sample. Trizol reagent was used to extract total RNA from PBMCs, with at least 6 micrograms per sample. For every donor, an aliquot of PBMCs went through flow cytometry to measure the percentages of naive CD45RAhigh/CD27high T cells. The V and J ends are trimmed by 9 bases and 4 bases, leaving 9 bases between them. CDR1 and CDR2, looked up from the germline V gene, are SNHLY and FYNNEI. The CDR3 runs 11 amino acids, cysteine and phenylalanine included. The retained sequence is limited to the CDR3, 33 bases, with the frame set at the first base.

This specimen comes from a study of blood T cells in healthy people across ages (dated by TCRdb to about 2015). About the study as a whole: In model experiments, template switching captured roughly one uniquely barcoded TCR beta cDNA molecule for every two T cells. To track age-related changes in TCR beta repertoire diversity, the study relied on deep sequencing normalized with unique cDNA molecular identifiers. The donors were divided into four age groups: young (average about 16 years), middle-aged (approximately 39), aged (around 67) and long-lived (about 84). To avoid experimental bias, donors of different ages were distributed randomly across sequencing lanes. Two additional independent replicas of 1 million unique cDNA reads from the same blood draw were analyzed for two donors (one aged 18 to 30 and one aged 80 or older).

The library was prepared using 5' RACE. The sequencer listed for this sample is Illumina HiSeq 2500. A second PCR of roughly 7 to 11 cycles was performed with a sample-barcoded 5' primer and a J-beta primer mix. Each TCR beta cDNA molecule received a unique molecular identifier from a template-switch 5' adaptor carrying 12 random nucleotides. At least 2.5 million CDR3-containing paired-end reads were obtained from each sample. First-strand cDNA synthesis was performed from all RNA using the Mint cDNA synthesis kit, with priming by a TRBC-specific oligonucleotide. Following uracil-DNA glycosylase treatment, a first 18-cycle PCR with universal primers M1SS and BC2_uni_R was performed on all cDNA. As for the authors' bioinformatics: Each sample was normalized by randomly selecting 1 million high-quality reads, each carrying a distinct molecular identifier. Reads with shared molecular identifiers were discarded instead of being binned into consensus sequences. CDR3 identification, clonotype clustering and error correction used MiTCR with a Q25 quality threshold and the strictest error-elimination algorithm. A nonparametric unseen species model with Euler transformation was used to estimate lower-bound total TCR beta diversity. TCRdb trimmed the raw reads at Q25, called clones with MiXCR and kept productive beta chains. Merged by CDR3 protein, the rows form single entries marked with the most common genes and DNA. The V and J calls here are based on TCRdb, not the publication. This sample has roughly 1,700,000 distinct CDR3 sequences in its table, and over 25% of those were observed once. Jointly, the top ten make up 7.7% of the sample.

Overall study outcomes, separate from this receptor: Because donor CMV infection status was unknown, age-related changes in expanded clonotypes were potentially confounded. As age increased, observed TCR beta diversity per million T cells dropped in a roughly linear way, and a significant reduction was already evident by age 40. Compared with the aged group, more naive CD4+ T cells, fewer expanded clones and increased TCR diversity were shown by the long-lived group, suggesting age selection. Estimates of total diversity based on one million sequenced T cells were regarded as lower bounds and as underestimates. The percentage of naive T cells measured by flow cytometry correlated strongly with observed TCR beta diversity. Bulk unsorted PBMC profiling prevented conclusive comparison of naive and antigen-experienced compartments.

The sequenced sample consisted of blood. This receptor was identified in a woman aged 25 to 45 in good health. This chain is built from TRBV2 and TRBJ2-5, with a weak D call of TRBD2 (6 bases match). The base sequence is TGTGCCAGTCTAGCGAGAGAGACCCAGTACTTC. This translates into CASLARETQYF.